This is a list of T cell receptor beta chains from one sample in a study of regulatory T cells in long-lasting Graves disease. One entry per CDR3 protein, called by TCRdb with MiXCR from the multiplex PCR reads. Of roughly 560,000 distinct CDR3 sequences in the sample, around 16% are singletons; the top ten hold 20% to 25%. This sample was shared with a second study, whose subject was T cells in Graves' hyperthyroidism and ophthalmopathy.

The source material was peripheral blood mononuclear cells (PBMCs), sampled at new diagnosis, from a patient treated with antithyroid drugs. These receptors all come from a woman aged 35 to 60 with Graves disease. Each CDR3 is given with its conserved first and last residue. D genes are given only for firm matches. The listing skips clone size in some rows; elsewhere it reads once, few, many or a size class.

>.|TRBJ2-3|TRBV18|.
CASSHRTSSTDTQYF
TGTGCCAGCTCACATCGGACTTCTAGCACAGATACGCAGTATTTT
>.|TRBJ1-1|TRBV7-8|many
CASSLARAGTEAFF
TGTGCCAGCAGCTTAGCCAGGGCAGGCACTGAAGCTTTCTTT
>TRBD2|TRBJ2-2|TRBV11-2|few
CASSGLAGGQAGELFF
TGTGCCAGCAGCGGACTAGCGGGGGGGCAAGCCGGGGAGCTGTTTTTT
>TRBD1|TRBJ2-5|TRBV6-1|.
CASNRDRAQETQYF
TGTGCCAGCAACAGAGACAGGGCCCAAGAGACCCAGTACTTC
>.|TRBJ2-1|TRBV11-2|many
CASSFIRAAHNEQFF
TGTGCCAGCAGCTTTATTAGAGCCGCCCACAATGAGCAGTTCTTC
>.|TRBJ1-1|TRBV6-1|many
CASTKQGVVPEAFF
TGTGCCAGCACTAAACAGGGCGTCGTCCCTGAAGCTTTCTTT
>TRBD1|TRBJ2-7|TRBV5-6|many
CASSLWGTGDYEQYF
TGTGCCAGCAGCTTGTGGGGGACAGGAGACTACGAGCAGTACTTC
>TRBD1|TRBJ1-2|TRBV5-1|.
CASSLEGTVHDYGYTF
TGCGCCAGCAGCTTGGAGGGGACAGTGCACGATTATGGCTACACCTTC
>.|TRBJ2-3|TRBV19|.
CASSIDPEGRTDTQYF
TGTGCCAGTAGTATAGACCCCGAAGGGAGGACAGATACGCAGTATTTT
>.|TRBJ1-2|TRBV5-1|many
CASSLDTSNYGYTF
TGCGCCAGCAGCCTGGACACGTCTAACTATGGCTACACCTTC
>TRBD2|TRBJ2-3|TRBV6-9|.
CASSYGSGGEFGTDTQYF
TGTGCCAGCAGTTACGGTAGCGGGGGGGAATTCGGCACAGATACGCAGTATTTT
>.|TRBJ1-1|TRBV11-2|many
CASSLKHRNTEAFF
TGTGCCAGCAGCTTAAAACACCGGAACACTGAAGCTTTCTTT
>TRBD2|TRBJ2-5|TRBV27|many
CASSFTPSGGLRETQYF
TGTGCCAGCAGTTTCACCCCCAGCGGGGGGCTGCGAGAGACCCAGTACTTC
>TRBD2|TRBJ2-1|TRBV2|many
CASSAASGGFNEQFF
TGTGCCAGCAGCGCCGCTAGCGGGGGTTTCAATGAGCAGTTCTTC
>TRBD1|TRBJ2-5|TRBV11-3|many
CASRSETGAETQYF
TGTGCCAGCAGAAGTGAGACAGGGGCAGAGACCCAGTACTTC
>TRBD1|TRBJ1-2|TRBV7-2|few
CASSGRTGDYGYTF
TGTGCCAGCAGCGGGCGGACAGGGGACTATGGCTACACCTTC